The text below deals with one TCR beta chain. The target of this receptor is not known. No qualities accompany the bases; no much larger clone lies one base away. The germline V gene encodes CDR1 SGHNT and CDR2 YYREEE (reference sequence). The CDR3 numbers 13 residues from cysteine through phenylalanine. Left in the record is the CDR3 DNA by itself, 39 bases read in frame from the first base. Trimmed from V: 4 bases; trimmed from J: 7 bases; junction bases lacking a gene match: 6. Explained via the paper, the time point label denotes: baseline before first vaccination. The vaccinee samples were drawn from two UK trials, COV001 and COV002, one of which was a single-blind randomized controlled phase 2/3 trial testing AZD1222 (ChAdOx1 nCoV-19) in healthy adults. Trial participant PBMC samples were collected at day 0 and day 28 after the second dose for TCRbeta chain sequencing. The entry originates in a study of T cell responses to AZD1222 COVID-19 vaccine (dated by TCRdb to the early 2020s). For context, the study as a whole: AZD1222 recipients whose second dose came at about 4 weeks and those whose second dose came at about 12 weeks were combined into one group, since spike-specific TCR depth and breadth did not differ between the two schedules. TCR sequencing covered 233 trial participants: approximately 200 given two doses of AZD1222 and 26 given two doses of MenACWY control vaccine. Enrollment into the trials was organized by age into subgroups of 18-55, 56-69 and 70-plus years, and those subgroups contained around 150, 28 and 57 TCR-sequenced participants, respectively.

The full study reports these points: Spike-specific TCR breadth and depth rose significantly after two AZD1222 doses compared with day 0 and with MenACWY recipients. Most participants were white British and females outnumbered males, and the authors suggested that clonal diversity may have been underestimated. Because no day 14 peak-response samples were available, the repertoires could be characterized only after the peak T cell response. Only five or six AZD1222 recipients were SARS-CoV-2 seropositive at baseline, limiting conclusions about previously exposed vaccinees. Reportedly, almost half of the unique spike-specific TCRs recognized epitopes lying outside the regions that are mutated in the B.1.351 and B.1.1.7 variants. In the small 56-69-year group, the increase in depth fell short of significance, most likely because of low power. The whole spike protein was spanned by vaccine-associated CD4 TCRs, and dominant responses were seen in regions 160-218 and 743-854.

The CDR3 regions of human TCRbeta chains were analyzed by immunosequencing. The original pipeline was this. TCRs in the repertoires were compared against a reference library of SARS-CoV-2-specific TCRs that had been generated with the MIRA antigen-specificity platform. Breadth was defined as the fraction of unique TCRs that were SARS-CoV-2-associated. Depth was defined as the fraction of total T cells that were SARS-CoV-2-associated. Using the MIRA data, each spike-specific TCR was mapped to the spike region that the TCR reacts to and placed in a CD4 or CD8 class. Log10-transformed breadth and depth values were compared by one-way ANOVA with Sidak's multiple comparisons tests. In TCRdb, the immuneACCESS table is reduced to in-frame sequences with V and J assigned. These tables do not hold every clone; where another copy was compared, an unresolved V gene accounts for under half, and the others remain unexplained. Clone size and the V and J calls come from that table; the DNA yielded D and trimming. In all, the sample holds more than 250,000 clones, and approximately 93% of those were seen once. 0.5% to 0.65% of the sample comes from the top ten.

Recombination joined TRBV5-4 with TRBJ1-2; 8 bases in the middle match TRBD1. The sample consisted of peripheral blood, taken on day 0 of AZD1222 vaccination. This clonotype was sampled from an adult in good health. At the DNA level, the sequence is TGTGCCAGCAGCAAGACAGGGGTTGTTGGCTACACCTTC. Protein translation: CASSKTGVVGYTF.